Listed here are 10 T cell receptor beta chains from one sample, sequenced in a study of OX40 agonist ivuxolimab in advanced cancers. Assay used: immunoSEQ multiplex PCR; TCRdb lists only in-frame clones, some missing. The sample yields about 26,000 clones, about 74% seen once. This material consisted of CD4+ or CD8+ T cells sorted from blood, taken in a trial of the OX40 agonist ivuxolimab. These TCRs come from an adult with an advanced solid tumor such as melanoma, head and neck, liver or kidney cancer.

The CDR3 loop is CASTLGSGASSYNEQFF. CDR3 DNA: TGTGCCAGCACCTTGGGTAGCGGAGCAAGCTCCTACAATGAGCAGTTCTTC. This chain connects TRBV27 to TRBJ2-1; D might be TRBD2 (6 bases). The germline gives CDR1 MNHEY, CDR2 SMNVEV (reference sequence). This CDR3 region has 17 residues. The V gene lost 7 bases and the J gene lost 0 bases, with 19 bases spanning the gap.

The gene calls are TRBV7-9 and TRBJ1-2; TRBD1 is a possible D gene (6 bases). This CDR3 has 17 amino acids. Germline loops: CDR1 SEHNR, CDR2 FQNEAQ (reference sequence). Between the trimmed V and J ends, which lost 5 bases and 7 bases, there was a span of 26 bases. The CDR3 nucleotides are TGTGCCAGCAGCGCTACCCTCCTAAGGGACACGGCGGGTGGCTACACCTTC. It codes for CASSATLLRDTAGGYTF.

The chain carries TRBV2 and TRBJ2-7; unclear D gene. CDR1 SNHLY and CDR2 FYNNEI come from the germline V gene. Trimming left V 9 bases short and J 0 bases short, with 12 bases between. CDR3 length: 13 residues. The chain's CDR3 is CASERPYSYEQYF. The CDR3 bases are TGTGCCAGTGAAAGGCCATACTCCTACGAGCAGTACTTC.

The chain combines TRBV5-5 with TRBJ1-5, with D possibly matching TRBD1 (6 bases). This CDR3 comprises 18 residues. V lost 0 bases and J lost 3, with 19 bases in between. In germline, CDR1 is SGHKS, CDR2 YYEKEE (reference sequence). This CDR3 is CASSLAGPGPGANQPQHF. The DNA of the CDR3 is TGTGCCAGCAGCTTGGCCGGACCCGGCCCGGGGGCCAATCAGCCCCAGCATTTT.

As concerns this clone: Other DNA sequences in the sample encode the same CDR3. This chain uses TRBV7-3 with TRBJ2-7; possible D gene TRBD1, 5 bases. CDR1 and CDR2 (germline): SGHTA, FQGTGA. The CDR3 is 15 amino acids. V was trimmed by 6 bases and J by 3 bases, leaving 18 bases between them. CDR3 loop: CASRGPFDHDYEQYF. The CDR3 DNA reads TGTGCCAGCAGGGGGCCGTTTGACCACGACTACGAGCAGTACTTC. The variable domain in full, with the rest retrieved from reference TRBV7-3 and TRBJ2-7, is GAGVSQTPSNKVTEKGKYVELRCDPISGHTALYWYRQSLGQGPEFLIYFQGTGAADDSGLPNDRFFAVRPEGSVSTLKIQRTERGDSAVYLCASRGPFDHDYEQYFGPGTRLTVT.

A few counts support this clone. The chain combines TRBV9 with TRBJ2-2, with 8 positions matching TRBD1. The ends lost 3 bases at V and 5 bases at J; junction bases unmatched: 18. CDR3 length: 19 amino acids. The germline V gene encodes CDR1 SGDLS and CDR2 YYNGEE. DNA for the CDR3: TGTGCCAGCAGCGCCGAGAAACCGGGACAGGTGAAAACTACCGGGGAGCTGTTTTTT. It yields the protein CASSAEKPGQVKTTGELFF.

V and J are TRBV7-9 and TRBJ1-6; TRBD1 might be the D (6 bases). Germline V gives CDR1 SEHNR, CDR2 FQNEAQ (reference sequence). Trimming cost V 6 bases and J 7 bases, with 16 bases left between them. This CDR3 region has 15 residues. CDR3 sequence: CASSPDTGRNSPLHF. CDR3 sequence (DNA): TGTGCCAGCAGTCCTGACACAGGGAGGAATTCACCCCTCCACTTT.

This clone was recorded once. The chain carries TRBV10-3 and TRBJ2-5; D uncertain. In germline, CDR1 is ENHRY, CDR2 SYGVKD. The V end was cut by 8 bases, the J end by 5 bases, with 15 bases between. The CDR3 loop spans 13 amino acids. This chain's CDR3 is CAISDRPGETQYF. The CDR3 DNA follows: TGTGCCATCTCAGACCGCCCTGGGGAGACCCAGTACTTC.

The V call is TRBV4-3, the J call TRBJ2-5, with 10 bases matching TRBD2. Trimming cost V 4 bases and J 1 base; bases outside gene matches: 6. Germline loops: CDR1 LGHNA, CDR2 YSLEER. The CDR3 is 16 amino acids. CDR3 residues: CASSRSIAGGQETQYF. For the CDR3, the DNA is TGCGCCAGCAGCCGATCCATAGCGGGGGGCCAAGAGACCCAGTACTTC.

The chain joins TRBV10-3 to TRBJ1-2; the match to TRBD1 covers 9 bases. V trimming: 3 bases; J trimming: 7 bases; junction bases outside the gene matches: 9. The CDR3 length is 15 residues. Germline CDR1 reads ENHRY; CDR2 reads SYGVKD. The CDR3 protein is CAISEGDRGLVGYTF. The CDR3, as DNA: TGTGCCATCAGTGAAGGAGACAGGGGGTTAGTTGGCTACACCTTC.